The rows below give T cell receptor beta chains drawn from one sample of a study of blood T cell repertoires in COVID-19. Method: immunoSEQ multiplex PCR; TCRdb's copy keeps in-frame clones and lacks some. The sample has around 400,000 clones, just over 90% seen once. The sequenced sample was PBMCs or T cells enriched from blood (not recorded which). The receptors derive from a woman between 40 and 55 years old who had been exposed to COVID-19. Both conserved end residues are part of each CDR3. D genes are given only for firm matches. Size tells how often a clone was seen (once, few, many) or the class of an expanded clone, and some rows leave it out.

size	V	D	J	length	CDR3	DNA
-	TRBV2	TRBD1	TRBJ2-5	16	CASTRSWTGGPETQYF	TGTGCCAGCACCCGTAGCTGGACAGGGGGCCCCGAGACCCAGTACTTC
-	TRBV4-3	-	TRBJ1-1	15	CASSQESVPNTEAFF	TGCGCCAGCAGCCAAGAATCGGTCCCGAACACTGAAGCTTTCTTT
once	TRBV27	TRBD2	TRBJ2-7	13	CASSPSGSYEQYF	TGTGCCAGCAGTCCTAGCGGGAGCTACGAGCAGTACTTC
-	TRBV7-2	-	TRBJ2-7	17	CASSPPPWERRTYEQYF	TGTGCCAGCAGCCCACCGCCGTGGGAGAGACGCACCTACGAGCAGTACTTC
once	TRBV27	-	TRBJ2-7	14	CASSLLAGAIEQYF	TGTGCCAGCAGTTTATTAGCTGGGGCGATCGAGCAGTACTTC
-	TRBV7-2	TRBD2	TRBJ2-1	15	CASSLLVTGGDEQFF	TGTGCCAGCAGCTTATTGGTGACGGGAGGGGATGAGCAGTTCTTC
-	TRBV2	TRBD1	TRBJ2-2	14	CASSRDRGTGELFF	TGTGCCAGCAGTCGGGACAGGGGAACCGGGGAGCTGTTTTTT
-	TRBV27	TRBD1	TRBJ1-4	14	CASSLGGGREKLFF	TGTGCCAGCAGTTTAGGAGGGGGCAGGGAAAAACTGTTTTTT
-	TRBV30	-	TRBJ2-2	12	CAWRPWRGGLFF	TGTGCCTGGAGGCCGTGGAGGGGGGGGCTGTTTTTT
once	TRBV29-1	TRBD1	TRBJ1-1	18	CSVPPAGQGGTQNTEAFF	TGCAGCGTCCCCCCCGCGGGACAGGGAGGTACTCAGAACACTGAAGCTTTCTTT
-	TRBV7-2	TRBD1	TRBJ1-1	15	CASSLLQGAGTEAFF	TGTGCCAGCAGCTTACTCCAGGGGGCAGGAACTGAAGCTTTCTTT
-	TRBV7-9	TRBD2	TRBJ2-7	15	CASSNLAGGFYEQYF	TGTGCCAGCAGCAACCTAGCGGGAGGCTTCTACGAGCAGTACTTC
-	TRBV6-8	TRBD1	TRBJ1-6	16	CASSVRGETYNSPLHF	TGTGCCAGCAGTGTCAGGGGGGAAACCTATAATTCACCCCTCCACTTT
-	TRBV2	TRBD2	TRBJ2-7	17	CASNDERGGGSGREQYF	TGTGCCAGCAATGACGAGCGGGGGGGCGGTTCAGGACGGGAGCAGTACTTC